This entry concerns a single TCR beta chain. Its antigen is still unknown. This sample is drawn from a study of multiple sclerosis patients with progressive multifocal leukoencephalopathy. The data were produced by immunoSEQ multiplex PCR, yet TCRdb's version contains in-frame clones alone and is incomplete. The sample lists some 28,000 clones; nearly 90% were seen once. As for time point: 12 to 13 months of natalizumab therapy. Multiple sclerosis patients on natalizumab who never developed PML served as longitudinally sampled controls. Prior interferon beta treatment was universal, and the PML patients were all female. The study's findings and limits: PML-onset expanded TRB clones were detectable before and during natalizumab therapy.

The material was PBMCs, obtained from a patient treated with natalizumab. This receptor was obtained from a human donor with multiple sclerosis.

The CDR3 loop is CASSYDGTAAANGYTF. The CDR3 region has the DNA TGTGCCAGCAGTTACGACGGGACAGCGGCGGCCAATGGCTACACCTTC. The chain recombines TRBV6-5 with TRBJ1-2; 7 positions match TRBD1. Germline V gives CDR1 MNHEY, CDR2 SVGAGI. The V and J ends lost 2 bases and 6 bases, in that order; junction bases with no gene match: 12. CDR3 length equals 16 residues.